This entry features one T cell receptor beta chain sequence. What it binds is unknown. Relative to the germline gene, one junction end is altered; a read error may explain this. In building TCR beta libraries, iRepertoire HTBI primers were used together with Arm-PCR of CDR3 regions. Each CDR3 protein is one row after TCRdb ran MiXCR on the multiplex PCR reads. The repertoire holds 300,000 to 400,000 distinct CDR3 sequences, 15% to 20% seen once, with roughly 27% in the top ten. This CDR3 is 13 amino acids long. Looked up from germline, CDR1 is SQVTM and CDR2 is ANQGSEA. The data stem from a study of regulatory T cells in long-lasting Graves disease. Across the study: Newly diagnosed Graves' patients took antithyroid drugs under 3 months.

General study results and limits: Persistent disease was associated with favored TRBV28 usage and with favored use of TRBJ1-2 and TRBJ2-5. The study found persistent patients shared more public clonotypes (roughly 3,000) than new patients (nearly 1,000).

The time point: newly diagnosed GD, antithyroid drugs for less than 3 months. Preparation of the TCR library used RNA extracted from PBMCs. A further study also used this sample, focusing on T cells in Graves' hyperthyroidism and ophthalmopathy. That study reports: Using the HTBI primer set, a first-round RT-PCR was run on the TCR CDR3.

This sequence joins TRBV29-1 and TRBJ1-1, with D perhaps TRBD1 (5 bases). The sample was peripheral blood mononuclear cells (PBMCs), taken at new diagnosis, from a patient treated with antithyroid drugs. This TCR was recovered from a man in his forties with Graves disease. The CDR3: CSVERQGNTETFF. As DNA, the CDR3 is TGCAGCGTTGAACGGCAGGGAAACACTGAAACTTTCTTT.